This TCR beta chain was sequenced in a study of monozygotic twins with inflammatory bowel disease. Study-level points and caveats: T cell subtypes were not distinguishable in this analysis. Whereas healthy co-twins had higher TCRbeta diversity (inverse Simpson), IBD patients had lower diversity.

Comments on this clonotype: Its target is unknown.

The template-switching step introduced UMIs that carried a 6-nucleotide sample barcode. TCRdb reprocessed the 5' RACE reads, keeping one entry per CDR3 protein, no DNA. There are 150,000 to 200,000 distinct CDR3 sequences in the sample, with roughly 7.4% held by the top ten. There are 13 residues in the CDR3. Germline CDR1 is SGHTA and CDR2 is FQGNSA. Sequenced material: blood. This chain links TRBV7-2 with TRBJ1-5. The clonotype comes from a human donor with ulcerative colitis or Crohn's disease, or a healthy co-twin of an affected twin (not recorded which). CDR3 residues: CASSPERNQPQHF.